These T cell receptor beta chains were read from a single sample in a study of T-cell reconstitution after alpha-beta-depleted transplantation in children. TCRdb analysed the PCR reads with MiXCR anew, one entry per CDR3 protein. The sample lists about 610,000 distinct CDR3 sequences; roughly a tenth were seen once. The material sequenced was PBMCs from the stem cell graft donor, taken from the stem cell graft. The origin of the receptors is a human donor who donated a stem cell graft to a child with acute myeloid leukemia. Both conserved end residues are part of each CDR3. D genes are given only for firm matches. A clone size is listed for some rows: how often the clone was seen (once, few, many), or a class if it is expanded.

j_call | clone_size | v_call | d_call | cdr3_nt | cdr3_aa
TRBJ1-6 | NA | TRBV6-1 | NA | TGTGCCAGCAGTCGAATCGGACAGTCTAATAATTCACCCCTCCACTTT | CASSRIGQSNNSPLHF
TRBJ2-5 | many | TRBV3-1 | NA | TGTGCCAGCAGCCCGGGGGTAGCGGAGACCCTCCAAGAGACCCAGTACTTC | CASSPGVAETLQETQYF
TRBJ2-5 | few | TRBV11-2 | TRBD2 | TGTGCCAGCAGCTTAGATCTGACTAGCGGGAGTAAGACCCAGTACTTC | CASSLDLTSGSKTQYF
TRBJ2-1 | NA | TRBV24-1 | TRBD2 | TGTGCCACCAGTGAAACCGGGACTAGCGGGGGTACCTACAATGAGCAGTTCTTC | CATSETGTSGGTYNEQFF
TRBJ1-5 | few | TRBV20-1 | NA | TGCAGTGCTCCACCGGCCGGGACAATAGGGCAGCCCCAGCATTTT | CSAPPAGTIGQPQHF
TRBJ1-2 | NA | TRBV29-1 | NA | TGCAGCGCTCCTGGGGCGGGTCCTTATGGCTACACCTTC | CSAPGAGPYGYTF
TRBJ2-3 | many | TRBV12-3/TRBV12-4 | NA | TGTGCCAGCAGTTTAGCTCCCTCGGGGAAAGATACGCAGTATTTT | CASSLAPSGKDTQYF
TRBJ2-3 | many | TRBV14 | NA | TGTGCCAGCAGCCAAGGTGTCAGCGCCACAGATACGCAGTATTTT | CASSQGVSATDTQYF
TRBJ2-7 | NA | TRBV6-2/TRBV6-3 | TRBD2 | TGTGCCAGCAGTTACTCGAGGACTAGCGGGAGGGCGCTCCCCCTCTACGAGCAGTACTTC | CASSYSRTSGRALPLYEQYF
TRBJ2-1 | many | TRBV29-1 | NA | TGCAGCGTTGGACGGGGAACACGTAGTGAGCAGTTCTTC | CSVGRGTRSEQFF
TRBJ1-1 | many | TRBV29-1 | NA | TGCAGCGTTGTTCGGGGGGGGGTTCATCGTGAAGCTTTCTTT | CSVVRGGVHREAFF
TRBJ2-5 | few | TRBV15 | NA | TGTGCCACCAGCAGAGAAGAGACCCAGTACTTC | CATSREETQYF
TRBJ2-3 | few | TRBV7-6 | TRBD2 | TGTGCCAGCAGCCACCGGGGACTAGCGGGAGAGGGGCAAGACACAGATACGCAGTATTTT | CASSHRGLAGEGQDTDTQYF
TRBJ2-7 | few | TRBV7-9 | NA | TGTGCCAGCAGTCCCGGGGCAGCGGAGGGGCCCTACGAGCAGTACTTC | CASSPGAAEGPYEQYF
TRBJ2-1 | many | TRBV5-1 | TRBD2 | TGCGCCAGCAGCCCGGGCAGCGGGAGGGCCTACAATGAGCAGTTCTTC | CASSPGSGRAYNEQFF
TRBJ2-1 | many | TRBV12-3/TRBV12-4 | NA | TGTGCCAGCCCCTCCTACAATGAGCAGTTCTTC | CASPSYNEQFF
TRBJ2-1 | NA | TRBV5-8 | TRBD2 | TGTGCCAGCAGCGCGTTAGCGGGAGCGGTCAATGAGCAGTTCTTC | CASSALAGAVNEQFF
TRBJ2-3 | many | TRBV6-5 | TRBD2 | TGTGCCAGCAGTTACACCCGGACTAGCGGGTCCACAGATACGCAGTATTTT | CASSYTRTSGSTDTQYF
TRBJ2-5 | many | TRBV30 | TRBD2 | TGTGCCTTCTCAGCGGGAGCCCGGCAAGAGACCCAGTACTTC | CAFSAGARQETQYF
TRBJ1-5 | few | TRBV20-1 | NA | TGCAGTGCTAGAGAGGGGATCGGGCAGCCCCAGCATTTT | CSAREGIGQPQHF
TRBJ2-1 | NA | TRBV6-2/TRBV6-3 | TRBD2 | TGTGCCAGCTCCCCCCGGGATCCCCTGGGGGGGGAGCAGTTCTTC | CASSPRDPLGGEQFF
TRBJ2-1 | NA | TRBV20-1 | NA | TGCAGTGCTAGAGATCCACTGTCGGATGAGCAGTTCTTC | CSARDPLSDEQFF
TRBJ2-7 | few | TRBV4-2 | NA | TGTGCCAGCAGCCAAATAGGGGGGGCACGGGGGCGATACGAGCAGTACTTC | CASSQIGGARGRYEQYF
TRBJ2-5 | many | TRBV12-3/TRBV12-4 | TRBD2 | TGTGCCAGCAGCCAAGGGACTAGCGGGTACCAAGAGACCCAGTACTTC | CASSQGTSGYQETQYF
TRBJ2-1 | many | TRBV27 | NA | TGTGCCAGCAGTTTATCCACCGGTGCTACGGGACAGTTCTTC | CASSLSTGATGQFF
TRBJ2-7 | NA | TRBV28 | NA | TGTGCCAGCAGTCCTTCCGGTCGTGCGGGGGAGCAGTACTTC | CASSPSGRAGEQYF
TRBJ2-5 | many | TRBV6-2/TRBV6-3 | NA | TGTGCCAGCAGTTTAGGGACACCGCAAGAGACCCAGTACTTC | CASSLGTPQETQYF
TRBJ2-2 | many | TRBV5-1 | TRBD1 | TGCGCCAGCAGCGGACAGGGCTCGAACACCGGGGAGCTGTTTTTT | CASSGQGSNTGELFF
TRBJ1-2 | many | TRBV20-1 | NA | TGCAGTGCCTCCTTCGGGACCCGGACGAACTATGGCTACACCTTC | CSASFGTRTNYGYTF
TRBJ2-7 | few | TRBV12-3/TRBV12-4 | NA | TGTGCCAGCAGTCCCCGGGAGATCAGCTACGAGCAGTACTTC | CASSPREISYEQYF
TRBJ2-3 | NA | TRBV15 | TRBD2 | TGTGCCACCAGCAAGCTCGCGGGAGGAATAGATACGCAGTATTTT | CATSKLAGGIDTQYF